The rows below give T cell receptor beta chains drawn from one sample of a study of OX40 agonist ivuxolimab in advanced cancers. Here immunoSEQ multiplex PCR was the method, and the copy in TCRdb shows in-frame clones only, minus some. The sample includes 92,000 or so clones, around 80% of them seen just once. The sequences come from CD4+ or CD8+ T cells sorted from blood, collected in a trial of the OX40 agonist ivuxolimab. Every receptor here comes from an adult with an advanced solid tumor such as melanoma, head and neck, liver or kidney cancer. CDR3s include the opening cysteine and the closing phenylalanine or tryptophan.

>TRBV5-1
CASSIGLAGTSYNEQFF
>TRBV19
CASSIGAQGRDTQYF
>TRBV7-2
CASSLADRVGQYF
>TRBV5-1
CASTTAQETQYF
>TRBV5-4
CASSHDGRGGDGYTF
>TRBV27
CASSLSFSGGYNEQFF
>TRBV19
CASSITLSDNYEQYF
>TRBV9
CASARDSNYGYTF
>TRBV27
CASSFLDRGGTDTQYF
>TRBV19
CASSHGPSGNEQFF
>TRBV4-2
CASSQGRTDTQYF
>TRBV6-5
CASSYGSGLAVEQYF